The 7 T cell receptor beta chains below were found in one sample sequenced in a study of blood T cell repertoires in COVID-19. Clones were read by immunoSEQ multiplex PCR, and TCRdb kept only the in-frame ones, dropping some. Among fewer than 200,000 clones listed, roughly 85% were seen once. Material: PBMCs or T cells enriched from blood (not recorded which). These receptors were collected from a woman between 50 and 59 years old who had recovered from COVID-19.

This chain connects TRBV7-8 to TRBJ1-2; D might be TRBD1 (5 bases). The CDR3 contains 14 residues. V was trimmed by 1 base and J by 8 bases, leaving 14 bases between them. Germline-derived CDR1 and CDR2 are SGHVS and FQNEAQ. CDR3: CASSLGEGWDGYTF. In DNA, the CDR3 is TGTGCCAGCAGCTTAGGGGAGGGTTGGGACGGCTACACCTTC.

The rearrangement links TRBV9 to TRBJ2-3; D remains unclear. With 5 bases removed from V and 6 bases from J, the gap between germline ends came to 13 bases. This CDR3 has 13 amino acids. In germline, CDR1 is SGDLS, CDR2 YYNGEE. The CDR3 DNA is TGTGCCAGCAGGGCAGGTATAAGTGATACGCAGTATTTT. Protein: CASRAGISDTQYF.

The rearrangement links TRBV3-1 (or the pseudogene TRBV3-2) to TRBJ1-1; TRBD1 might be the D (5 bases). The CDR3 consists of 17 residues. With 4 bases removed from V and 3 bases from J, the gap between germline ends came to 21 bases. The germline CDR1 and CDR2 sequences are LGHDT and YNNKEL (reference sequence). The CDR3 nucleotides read TGTGCCAGCAGCCCGGACCGACCCGGGAGAGGGGACACTGAAGCTTTCTTT. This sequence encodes CASSPDRPGRGDTEAFF.

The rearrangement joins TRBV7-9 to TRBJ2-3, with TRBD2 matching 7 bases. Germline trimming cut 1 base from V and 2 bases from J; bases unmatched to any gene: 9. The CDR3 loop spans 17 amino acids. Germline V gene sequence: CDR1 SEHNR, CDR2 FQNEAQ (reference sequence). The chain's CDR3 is CASSLGAGRKNTDTQYF. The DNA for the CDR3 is TGTGCCAGCAGCTTAGGAGCGGGGCGGAAGAACACAGATACGCAGTATTTT.

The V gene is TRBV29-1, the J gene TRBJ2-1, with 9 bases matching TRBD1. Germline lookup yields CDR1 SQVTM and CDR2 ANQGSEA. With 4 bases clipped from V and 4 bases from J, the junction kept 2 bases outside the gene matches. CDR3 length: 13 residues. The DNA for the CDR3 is TGCAGCGTTGTTGGGACAGGGTACAATGAGCAGTTCTTC. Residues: CSVVGTGYNEQFF.

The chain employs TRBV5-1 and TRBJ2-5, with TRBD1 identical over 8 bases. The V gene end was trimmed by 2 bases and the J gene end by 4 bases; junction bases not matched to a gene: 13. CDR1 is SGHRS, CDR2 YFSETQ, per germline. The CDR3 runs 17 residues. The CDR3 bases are TGCGCCAGCAGCTTACGTACAGGGGGATCTCCAAGAGAGACCCAGTACTTC. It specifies CASSLRTGGSPRETQYF.

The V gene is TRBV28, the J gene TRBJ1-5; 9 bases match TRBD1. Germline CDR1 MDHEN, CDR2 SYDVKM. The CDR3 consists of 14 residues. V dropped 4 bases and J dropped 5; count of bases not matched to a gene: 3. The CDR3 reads CASSSGTGHQPQHF. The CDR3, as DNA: TGTGCCAGCAGTTCCGGGACAGGGCATCAGCCCCAGCATTTT.